The 22 T cell receptor beta chains presented below share a single source sample, sequenced in a study of cytomegalovirus exposure and HLA in healthy donors. PCR involved 60 Vbeta and 13 Jbeta primers. Clones were read by immunoSEQ multiplex PCR, and TCRdb kept only the in-frame ones, dropping some. The table lists around 220,000 clones, about 83% of them singletons. The sample comprised PBMCs. These receptors were taken from a man aged 40-49 years in good health and CMV-seronegative.

This rearrangement joins TRBV7-8 to TRBJ2-1, with 11 bases lining up with TRBD2. The junction had 6 bases not matched to a gene; V was cut back by 8 bases and J by 0 bases. Germline CDR1 reads SGHVS; CDR2 reads FQNEAQ. CDR3 length: 16 amino acids. Here the CDR3 reads CASGTSGASSYNEQFF. Written as DNA, the CDR3 is TGTGCCAGCGGGACTAGCGGAGCGAGCTCCTACAATGAGCAGTTCTTC.

This rearrangement joins TRBV27 to TRBJ2-2; D perhaps matches TRBD1 (5 bases). The CDR3 totals 14 residues. V lost 8 bases and J 4 bases, leaving 14 bases between the germline ends. Germline loops: CDR1 MNHEY, CDR2 SMNVEV (reference sequence). The CDR3 nucleotides read TGTGCCAGCTCCTCAGGGTTGGGCACCGGGGAGCTGTTTTTT. Residues: CASSSGLGTGELFF.

V is TRBV2 and J is TRBJ2-3; D might be TRBD1 (6 bases). Trimming removed 4 bases from V and 4 bases from J, with 15 bases in between. Germline CDR1 SNHLY, CDR2 FYNNEI. There are 15 residues in the CDR3. The DNA of the CDR3 is TGTGCCAGCAGTGTGGAGACAGGAACCGCAGATACGCAGTATTTT. This sequence encodes CASSVETGTADTQYF.

The chain combines TRBV5-1 with TRBJ2-2; D is possibly TRBD1 (6 bases). The CDR3 is 15 amino acids. Trimming shortened V by 0 bases and J by 5 bases, and 11 bases separated the two germline ends. Per germline, CDR1 SGHRS and CDR2 YFSETQ. For the CDR3, the DNA is TGCGCCAGCAGCTTGGGGACAGCCACTACCGGGGAGCTGTTTTTT. Protein: CASSLGTATTGELFF.

The gene calls are TRBV18 and TRBJ2-1, with a possible D match to TRBD2 (5 bases). The ends were cut back, 3 bases at V and 6 bases at J, with 18 bases in the middle. CDR1 is KGHSH and CDR2 is LQKENI in the germline V gene. This CDR3 is built from 16 residues. CDR3 region: CASSPPSGINTNEQFF. The CDR3 DNA reads as TGTGCCAGCTCACCGCCGAGCGGCATAAATACCAATGAGCAGTTCTTC.

The chain couples TRBV18 to TRBJ2-1; the match to TRBD2 covers 14 bases. The length of the CDR3 is 16 residues. CDR1 is KGHSH and CDR2 is LQKENI in the germline V gene. The V segment lost 1 base and the J segment 7 bases; nucleotides outside the gene matches: 3. CDR3 nucleotides: TGTGCCAGCTCACCACAGGGACTAGCGGGAGTTAATGAGCAGTTCTTC. This encodes CASSPQGLAGVNEQFF.

This clone was detected only a few times. V gene TRBV5-4 combines with J gene TRBJ1-6; D is possibly TRBD1 (6 bases). The CDR3 length is 14 residues. The V and J ends lost 3 bases and 10 bases respectively, with 14 bases between them. Germline V lookup: CDR1 SGHNT, CDR2 YYREEE (reference sequence). The CDR3 protein is CASSSQGDGSPLHF. The CDR3 region has the DNA TGTGCCAGCAGCTCACAGGGCGACGGATCACCCCTCCACTTT.

The CDR3 here is CAWSHGQYEQYF. The DNA of the CDR3 is TGTGCCTGGAGTCATGGACAGTACGAGCAGTACTTC. The J gene is TRBJ2-7, the V gene TRBV30, with D perhaps TRBD1 (6 bases). This CDR3 has 12 residues. Deletions cut 2 bases from V and 4 bases from J, with 9 bases between. From germline, CDR1 is GTSNPN and CDR2 SVGIG (reference sequence).

The sample holds a few counts of this clone. The chain joins TRBV2 to TRBJ2-5, with 7 bases lining up with TRBD1. This CDR3 has 12 residues. The trim removed 8 bases at V and 7 bases at J, leaving 7 bases unmatched. Germline V CDR1 and CDR2: SNHLY, FYNNEI. The DNA for the CDR3 is TGTGCCAGCGAACAACAGGGGACGACCCAGTACTTC. Protein sequence: CASEQQGTTQYF.

The chain recombines TRBV21-1 with TRBJ1-4. TRBV21-1 is reported as a pseudogene. The CDR3 has 17 residues. CDR3 nucleotide sequence: TGTGCCAGCAGCAAAACCGGGGGGTCGAATCGACCGAAGAAACTGTTTTTT. Its protein is CASSKTGGSNRPKKLFF.

Remarks on this clone: Relative to the germline gene, one junction end is altered; a read error may explain this. The CDR3 DNA reads as TGTGCCAGCAACTTAACCCGACTAGCGGGCCTTTACAATGAGCAGTTCTTC. Translating gives CASNLTRLAGLYNEQFF. J is TRBJ2-1 and V is TRBV7-6, with TRBD2 matching 10 bases. This CDR3 contains 17 residues. In germline, CDR1 is SGHVS, CDR2 FNYEAQ.

This clone is a singleton in its sample. This chain uses TRBV7-2 with TRBJ2-7; D is perhaps TRBD2 (7 bases). V was pared by 1 base and J by 4 bases, with 14 bases between. The CDR3 has 15 amino acids. CDR1 and CDR2 from the germline V gene are SGHTA and FQGNSA. CDR3 sequence reads: CASSLEGGPSYEQYF. CDR3 nucleotides: TGTGCCAGCAGCTTAGAGGGGGGGCCCTCATACGAGCAGTACTTC.

The chain uses TRBV29-1 and TRBJ1-4; D unresolved. This CDR3 is 8 amino acids long. V dropped 4 bases and J dropped 13 bases, with 4 bases sitting between them. CDR1 and CDR2 from the germline V gene are SQVTM and ANQGSEA. The CDR3 region has the DNA TGCAGCGTTGGAGGACTGTTTTTT. Its translation: CSVGGLFF.

The rearrangement uses TRBV28 and TRBJ2-7; 7 bases are shared with TRBD2. The CDR3 contains 14 residues. The V gene's germline CDR1 is MDHEN and CDR2 SYDVKM. V shed 2 bases, J shed 5 bases, and the junction held 6 bases outside the gene matches. The CDR3 reads CASSLSAGVHEQYF. DNA of the CDR3: TGTGCCAGCAGTTTAAGCGCGGGAGTTCACGAGCAGTACTTC.

The chain links TRBV9 to TRBJ2-1; TRBD2 agrees at 9 bases. Germline CDR1 and CDR2: SGDLS and YYNGEE. V lost 0 bases and J lost 8; bases outside the gene matches: 12. The CDR3 runs 17 residues. CDR3: CASSVATRAGGPDEQFF. The CDR3, as DNA: TGTGCCAGCAGCGTAGCTACCCGGGCGGGAGGGCCTGATGAGCAGTTCTTC.

V gene TRBV21-1 combines with J gene TRBJ2-1; TRBD1, the table's D call, lacks a check against the DNA. TRBV21-1 is a listed pseudogene. CDR3 length equals 20 residues. This CDR3 is CASSNGLQLGTGGSYNEQFF. The CDR3 bases are TGTGCCAGCAGCAATGGGCTTCAGTTGGGGACAGGGGGTTCCTACAATGAGCAGTTCTTC.

This clone was picked up one time. The rearrangement uses TRBV5-4 and TRBJ2-7; 8 nucleotides line up with TRBD2. Germline lookup yields CDR1 SGHNT and CDR2 YYREEE (reference sequence). The CDR3 has 13 residues. Losses at the gene ends were 4 bases for V and 6 bases for J; bases not matched to a gene: 6. The CDR3, as DNA: TGTGCCAGCAGCCCAACTAGCGGCGGCGAGCAGTACTTC. Translation gives CASSPTSGGEQYF.

DNA of the CDR3: TGTGCCAGCAGCGGCGGAAGCAACGAGCAGTACTTC. Translation: CASSGGSNEQYF. The chain recombines TRBV9 with TRBJ2-7, with unresolved D. Germline V gives CDR1 SGDLS, CDR2 YYNGEE. The V gene lost 3 bases and the J gene lost 5 bases, with 9 bases spanning the gap. The CDR3 is made up of 12 amino acids.

V is TRBV7-9 and J is TRBJ1-1; TRBD1 agrees at 9 bases. This CDR3 has 18 amino acids. Trimming at V came to 5 bases and at J to 4 bases, leaving 17 bases not matched to a gene. Germline-derived CDR1 and CDR2 are SEHNR and FQNEAQ (reference sequence). The CDR3 region has the DNA TGTGCCAGCAGCCCAGGACAGGGGACCCGGGGAGGGCGCACTGAAGCTTTCTTT. Its protein is CASSPGQGTRGGRTEAFF.

This clone has just a few counts. This rearrangement joins TRBV6-5 to TRBJ1-5, with D perhaps matching TRBD1 (6 bases). The germline V gene has CDR1 MNHEY and CDR2 SVGAGI. Between the trimmed V and J ends, which lost 4 bases and 7 bases, there was a span of 14 bases. CDR3 size: 14 residues. CDR3 DNA sequence: TGTGCCAGCAGTTTACAGGGAAGGAACCAGCCCCAGCATTTT. This codes for CASSLQGRNQPQHF.

This rearrangement joins TRBV6-1 to TRBJ2-7; the D gene is possibly TRBD1 (6 bases). The length of the CDR3 is 14 residues. Germline lookup yields CDR1 MNHNS and CDR2 SASEGT. V shed 7 bases and J shed 3 bases, with 16 bases lying between them. The CDR3 DNA is TGTGCCAGCAAACGGACAGAGGTAGTCTACGAGCAGTACTTC. Amino acids: CASKRTEVVYEQYF.

This chain links TRBV7-3 with TRBJ2-2, with 8 bases that match TRBD1. CDR1 is SGHTA, CDR2 FQGTGA, per germline. This CDR3 has 16 amino acids. The J segment lost 1 base and the V segment lost 4 bases, leaving 5 bases of the junction unmatched. The CDR3 reads CASSSRTGRNTGELFF. The CDR3 DNA reads as TGTGCCAGCAGCTCCAGGACAGGGCGGAACACCGGGGAGCTGTTTTTT.